This entry lists 25 T cell receptor beta chains sequenced from one sample in a study of regulatory T cells in long-lasting Graves disease. Time point in this sample: newly diagnosed GD, antithyroid drugs for less than 3 months. Following extraction of RNA from PBMCs, that RNA was used to make the TCR library. iRepertoire HTBI primers and Arm-PCR of CDR3 regions built TCR beta libraries. TCRdb recomputed calls from the multiplex PCR reads with MiXCR, one row per CDR3 protein. The table records 200,000 to 250,000 distinct CDR3 sequences, roughly 18% of them present only once. The specimen comprised peripheral blood mononuclear cells (PBMCs), sampled at new diagnosis, from a patient treated with antithyroid drugs. All receptors come from a female donor with Graves disease.

This clonotype was counted many times. The CDR3 nucleotides are TGTGCCAGTAGTATGAATGGACAGCGCCGAACCTACAATGAGCAGTTCTTC. This codes for CASSMNGQRRTYNEQFF. The chain has TRBV19 and TRBJ2-1; D might be TRBD1 (6 bases). The CDR3 has 17 residues. The germline V gene has CDR1 LNHDA and CDR2 SQIVND (reference sequence). Trimming removed 3 bases at V and 2 bases at J, with 17 bases between.

This clonotype was detected ten times or more. The genes are TRBV7-2 and TRBJ2-6; D uncertain. The CDR3 is made up of 15 amino acids. In germline, CDR1 is SGHTA, CDR2 FQGNSA. Trimming took 0 bases from V and 0 from J, leaving 3 bases between them. The CDR3 here is CASSLASSGANVLTF. CDR3 bases: TGTGCCAGCAGCTTAGCCAGCTCTGGGGCCAACGTCCTGACTTTC.

J is TRBJ2-3 and V is TRBV20-1; a weak D match, TRBD2 (6 bases). Per the germline V gene, CDR1 is DFQATT and CDR2 is SNEGSKA (reference sequence). Deletions cut 7 bases from V and 3 bases from J, with 17 bases between. The CDR3 loop spans 14 amino acids. CDR3 residues: CSVPSSEGTDTQYF. CDR3 in DNA: TGCAGTGTCCCCTCCTCGGAGGGAACAGATACGCAGTATTTT.

This clonotype was seen at least ten times. The V gene is TRBV7-9, the J gene TRBJ1-1; D is uncertain. The V end lost 5 bases, the J end lost 1 base, and 14 bases lay between the germline ends. CDR3 length: 15 residues. Germline values: CDR1 SEHNR, CDR2 FQNEAQ (reference sequence). The CDR3 coding sequence is TGTGCCAGCAGCCCCCAGACCACAGCGAACACTGAAGCTTTCTTT. Its translation is CASSPQTTANTEAFF.

This clonotype was detected ten times or more. The chain carries TRBV19 and TRBJ2-3, with 11 bases that match TRBD1. J lost 0 bases, V lost 9 bases, and 2 bases had no gene match. Germline V gene sequence: CDR1 LNHDA, CDR2 SQIVND (reference sequence). The CDR3 spans 14 residues. As DNA, the CDR3 is TGTGCCAGCCGGGACAGGGGGAGCACAGATACGCAGTATTTT. It is translated as CASRDRGSTDTQYF.

This clonotype has a single count. CDR3 sequence (DNA): TGTGCCAGCAGCTTAGATCAGGACGATACGCAGTATTTT. Residues: CASSLDQDDTQYF. The rearrangement links TRBV7-3 to TRBJ2-3; D remains unclear. V was cut by 2 bases and J by 6 bases, with 9 bases left in between. Germline V gives CDR1 SGHTA, CDR2 FQGTGA. The CDR3 has 13 residues.

This clonotype was seen many times. This chain uses TRBV10-3 with TRBJ2-5; no clear D gene. V was shortened by 3 bases and J by 2 bases, with 7 bases between the two germline ends. Per germline, CDR1 ENHRY and CDR2 SYGVKD. The CDR3 has 13 amino acids. The CDR3 sequence: CAISDAEQETQYF. The CDR3 DNA is TGTGCCATCAGTGATGCGGAACAAGAGACCCAGTACTTC.

This clonotype was counted ten times or more. The chain uses TRBV4-3 and TRBJ2-7, with a weak D call TRBD2 (6 bases). V was shortened by 0 bases and J by 5 bases, with 14 bases between the two germline ends. The CDR3 has 15 amino acids. Per the germline V gene, CDR1 is LGHNA and CDR2 is YSLEER. The CDR3 region has the DNA TGCGCCAGCAGCCAAGATTCGGGACTCTCTAACGAGCAGTACTTC. This codes for CASSQDSGLSNEQYF.

This clonotype was seen only a few times. At one end, the junction sequence differs from germline, possibly due to a read error. J is TRBJ2-7 and V is TRBV12-3 or TRBV12-4; the D gene is possibly TRBD1 (6 bases). The CDR3 spans 14 residues. The CDR3 region has the DNA TGTGCCAGCAGTGGGGGCGGCAACTCCTACAAGCAGTACTTC. As protein: CASSGGGNSYKQYF.

This clonotype was found many times. The chain carries TRBV11-3 and TRBJ2-5; D uncertain. The ends were cut back, 2 bases at V and 1 base at J, with 5 bases in the middle. The V gene's germline CDR1 is SGHNT and CDR2 YENEEA. The CDR3 spans 13 residues. For the CDR3, the DNA is TGTGCCAGCAGCTTATACAGCCAAGAGACCCAGTACTTC. The encoded protein is CASSLYSQETQYF.

This clonotype was found many times. The gene calls are TRBV19 and TRBJ1-2; the D is unclear. The CDR3 consists of 12 residues. V lost 3 bases and J 5 bases, leaving 7 bases between the germline ends. Germline assignment: CDR1 LNHDA and CDR2 SQIVND (reference sequence). The CDR3 region has the DNA TGTGCCAGTAGTATTGTAGGATATGGCTACACCTTC. It translates to CASSIVGYGYTF.

There are many counts of this clonotype. The V gene is TRBV10-3, the J gene TRBJ2-3; 7 nucleotides line up with TRBD1. The J segment lost 4 bases and the V segment lost 6 bases, leaving 10 bases of the junction unmatched. The germline V gene has CDR1 ENHRY and CDR2 SYGVKD. CDR3 length equals 15 residues. The CDR3 region is CAIRADRRGADTQYF. The CDR3 DNA sequence: TGTGCCATCAGAGCGGACAGGAGAGGAGCAGATACGCAGTATTTT.

The table lists this clonotype with many counts. CDR3 nucleotide sequence: TGTGCCACTGGACTAGCGGGAGGCAAAGAGACCCAGTACTTC. Translating gives CATGLAGGKETQYF. J is TRBJ2-5 and V is TRBV28, with 14 bases matching TRBD2. This CDR3 region has 14 residues. CDR1 MDHEN and CDR2 SYDVKM come from the germline V gene. Losses at the gene ends were 10 bases for V and 3 bases for J; bases not matched to a gene: 4.

At least ten counts were recorded for this clonotype. The chain recombines TRBV7-9 with TRBJ2-1; no reliable D call. The CDR3 contains 17 residues. CDR1 is SEHNR and CDR2 is FQNEAQ in the germline V gene (reference sequence). V was clipped by 5 bases and J by 0 bases, with 17 bases between them. DNA of the CDR3: TGTGCCAGCAGCACCTATACCGGGCGGAACTCCTACAATGAGCAGTTCTTC. Residues: CASSTYTGRNSYNEQFF.

This clonotype was recorded at least ten times. This chain connects TRBV3-1 to TRBJ1-6; 7 positions agree with TRBD1. This CDR3 has 15 residues. The trim removed 4 bases at V and 10 bases at J, leaving 10 bases unmatched. Germline values: CDR1 LGHDT, CDR2 YNNKEL (reference sequence). CDR3 in amino acids: CASSPDTGVGSPLHF. CDR3 DNA: TGTGCCAGCAGCCCAGACACAGGGGTGGGCTCACCCCTCCACTTT. The variable domain in full, completed from reference TRBV3-1 and TRBJ1-6, reads DTAVSQTPKYLVTQMGNDKSIKCEQNLGHDTMYWYKQDSKKFLKIMFSYNNKELIINETVPNRFSPKSPDKAHLNLHINSLELGDSAVYFCASSPDTGVGSPLHFGNGTRLTVT.

This clonotype was seen repeatedly, ten times or more. The rearrangement uses TRBV30 and TRBJ1-1; D not certain. Trimming pared 1 base from V and 8 bases from J, leaving 17 bases between. The CDR3 is 14 residues long. Germline V gives CDR1 GTSNPN, CDR2 SVGIG (reference sequence). Here the CDR3 reads CAWSGPPGGNEAFF. The CDR3 DNA reads as TGTGCCTGGAGTGGGCCCCCCGGAGGTAACGAAGCTTTCTTT.

At least ten counts were recorded for this clonotype. The DNA of the CDR3 is TGTGCCAGCAGCGCTTGGGGGGATGAGCAGTTCTTC. Translating gives CASSAWGDEQFF. The rearrangement uses TRBV7-3 and TRBJ2-1; weak D call: TRBD2 (6 bases). The CDR3 is 12 residues long. In germline, CDR1 is SGHTA, CDR2 FQGTGA. V lost 5 bases and J 8 bases, leaving 10 bases between the germline ends.

This clonotype was picked up many times. J is TRBJ2-3 and V is TRBV18, with D tentatively TRBD2 (5 bases). Germline V gene lookup returns CDR1 KGHSH and CDR2 LQKENI. This CDR3 is built from 16 residues. V lost 3 bases and J 1 base, leaving 14 bases between the germline ends. CDR3 in DNA: TGTGCCAGCTCACCGGAGGCCCCCGGAGGCACAGATACGCAGTATTTT. As protein: CASSPEAPGGTDTQYF.

The rearrangement links TRBV6-1 to TRBJ1-2; 8 bases match TRBD1. CDR3 length: 14 amino acids. CDR1 is MNHNS and CDR2 is SASEGT in the germline V gene. V trimming: 6 bases; J trimming: 0 bases; junction bases outside the gene matches: 3. CDR3 sequence (DNA): TGTGCCAGCAGCCGGGGACAGGCTAACTATGGCTACACCTTC. The encoded protein is CASSRGQANYGYTF.

Ten or more counts support this clonotype. This sequence joins TRBV7-8 and TRBJ2-7; D is perhaps TRBD2 (6 bases). The germline gives CDR1 SGHVS, CDR2 FQNEAQ. Trimming stripped 2 bases from V and 1 base from J, with 15 bases between. CDR3 size: 16 residues. CDR3 DNA sequence: TGTGCCAGCAGCTTATACTCTAGCGCCAATTCCTACGAGCAGTACTTC. This encodes CASSLYSSANSYEQYF.

This clonotype has only a few counts. A much larger clone lies one base from this, so it may be a read error. This chain links TRBV24-1 with TRBJ2-1, with D perhaps TRBD1 (6 bases). Germline V gene lookup returns CDR1 KGHDR and CDR2 SFDVKD. The CDR3 consists of 15 residues. The CDR3 protein is CATSEITGLKDERFF. CDR3 coding DNA: TGTGCCACCAGTGAAATAACAGGGTTGAAAGATGAGCGGTTCTTC.

At least ten counts were recorded for this clonotype. The gene calls are TRBV7-6 and TRBJ1-4; 9 nucleotides match TRBD1. The J segment lost 8 bases and the V segment lost 10 bases, leaving 8 bases of the junction unmatched. CDR1 is SGHVS and CDR2 is FNYEAQ in the germline V gene. The CDR3 loop spans 13 amino acids. CDR3 nucleotide sequence: TGTGCCACCCCCGGGACAGGGAAAGAAAAACTGTTTTTT. It specifies CATPGTGKEKLFF.

This clonotype showed up many times. V gene TRBV7-8 combines with J gene TRBJ2-1; D is perhaps TRBD1 (6 bases). From germline, CDR1 is SGHVS and CDR2 FQNEAQ. The CDR3 is made up of 14 amino acids. The V end lost 4 bases, the J end lost 3 bases, and 10 bases lay between the germline ends. CDR3 coding DNA: TGTGCCAGCAGCTCCGGGACAAACTACAATGAGCAGTTCTTC. This gives the protein CASSSGTNYNEQFF.

Concerning this clonotype itself: This may come from a read error, since a much larger clone is one base off. The J gene is TRBJ2-7, the V gene TRBV6-2 or TRBV6-3; D is uncertain. The CDR3 runs 15 residues. Trimming left V 4 bases short and J 3 bases short, with 16 bases between. CDR1 and CDR2 (germline): MNHEY, SVGEGT. This CDR3 is CASSSPEQRVYEQYF. DNA of the CDR3: TGTGCCAGCAGTTCCCCGGAACAAAGGGTCTACGAGCAGTACTTC.

This clonotype was seen ten or more times. The chain is built from TRBV20-1 and TRBJ2-7; 7 nucleotides line up with TRBD1. The CDR3 runs 15 residues. The V segment lost 0 bases and the J segment 5 bases; nucleotides outside the gene matches: 10. CDR1 is DFQATT, CDR2 SNEGSKA, per germline (reference sequence). The CDR3 region is CSARDFRQGRDEQYF. In DNA form, the CDR3 reads TGCAGTGCTAGAGATTTCCGACAGGGCCGGGACGAGCAGTACTTC.